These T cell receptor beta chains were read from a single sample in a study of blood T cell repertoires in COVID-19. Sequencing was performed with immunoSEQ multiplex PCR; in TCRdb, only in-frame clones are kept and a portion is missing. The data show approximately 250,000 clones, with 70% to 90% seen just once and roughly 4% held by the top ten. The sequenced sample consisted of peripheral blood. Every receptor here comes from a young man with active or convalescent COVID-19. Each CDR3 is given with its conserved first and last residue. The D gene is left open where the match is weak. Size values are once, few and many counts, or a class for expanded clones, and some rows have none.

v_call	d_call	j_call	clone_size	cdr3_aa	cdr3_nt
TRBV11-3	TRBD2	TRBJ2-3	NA	CASSLAASGEADTQYF	TGTGCCAGCAGCTTAGCGGCTAGCGGGGAGGCAGATACGCAGTATTTT
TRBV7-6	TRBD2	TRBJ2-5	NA	CASSPGLAGTPQETQYF	TGTGCCAGCAGCCCGGGACTAGCGGGGACCCCCCAAGAGACCCAGTACTTC
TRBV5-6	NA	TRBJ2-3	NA	CASSPYDMRDFSGDTQYF	TGTGCCAGCAGCCCCTACGATATGCGGGACTTCTCTGGAGATACGCAGTATTTT
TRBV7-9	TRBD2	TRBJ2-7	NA	CASRPATSGRAYEQYF	TGTGCCAGCAGACCCGCGACTAGCGGGAGGGCCTACGAGCAGTACTTC
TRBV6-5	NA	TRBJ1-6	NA	CASSKQQGEGSPLHF	TGTGCCAGCAGTAAACAACAGGGTGAGGGTTCACCCCTCCACTTT
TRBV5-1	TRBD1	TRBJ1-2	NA	CASSLTWDREYGYTF	TGCGCCAGCAGCTTAACTTGGGACAGGGAGTACGGCTACACCTTC
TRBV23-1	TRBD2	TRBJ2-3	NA	CASSHLGLAADTQYF	TGCGCCAGCAGTCATCTGGGACTAGCGGCAGATACGCAGTATTTT
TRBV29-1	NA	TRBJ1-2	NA	CSVDQGNYGYTF	TGCAGCGTTGATCAGGGTAACTATGGCTACACCTTC
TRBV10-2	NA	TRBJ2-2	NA	CASSASDIAGELFF	TGCGCCAGCAGCGCCAGCGATATAGCCGGGGAGCTGTTTTTT
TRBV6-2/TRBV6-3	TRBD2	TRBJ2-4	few	CASSRIRDYPNIQYF	TGTGCCAGCAGTCGTATCCGGGACTACCCCAACATTCAGTACTTC